The 15 T cell receptor beta chains reported below all come from one sample, sequenced in a study of vaccination and CD4 T cells after COVID-19. Sequenced with the Oncomine TCR Beta short-read assay was DNA taken from cultured CD4+ T cells. From the PCR reads, TCRdb called clonotypes with MiXCR, one entry per CDR3 protein. The table records 9,500 to 12,000 distinct CDR3 sequences, around 23% of them present only once. This sample's treatment: approximately 10-day PBMC culture with coronavirus spike peptide pools or control peptides (ViraFEST assay). These receptors lack a known antigen. The sample in question was CD4+ T cells from blood, cultured in vitro, obtained after SARS-CoV-2 vaccination. The receptors come from a human donor who had recovered from COVID-19.

Sample share makes this clonotype medium-sized. J is TRBJ2-5 and V is TRBV7-6; 12 positions match TRBD2. This CDR3 contains 17 residues. CDR1 is SGHVS and CDR2 is FNYEAQ in the germline V gene. With V trimmed by 0 bases and J by 4 bases, 6 bases remained unmatched. CDR3 in DNA: TGTGCCAGCAGCTTAGCGTTCCGGACTAGCGGGACAGAGACCCAGTACTTC. Encoded protein: CASSLAFRTSGTETQYF.

The chain combines TRBV7-2 with TRBJ2-1; D might be TRBD2 (6 bases). The germline V and J ends were trimmed by 3 bases and 0 bases, with 9 bases remaining between them. The CDR3 is 15 residues long. Per germline, CDR1 SGHTA and CDR2 FQGNSA. CDR3 region: CASSFGGRSYNEQFF. DNA for the CDR3: TGTGCCAGCAGCTTCGGGGGACGCTCCTACAATGAGCAGTTCTTC.

This clonotype was observed a few times. V is TRBV28 and J is TRBJ2-3; D is ambiguous. Deletions cut 3 bases from V and 3 bases from J, with 4 bases between. This CDR3 comprises 12 residues. From germline, CDR1 is MDHEN and CDR2 SYDVKM. The CDR3 spells CASSFWTDTQYF. The CDR3 DNA follows: TGTGCCAGCAGTTTCTGGACAGATACGCAGTATTTT.

By share, this clonotype ranks as medium-sized (0.01 to 0.1%). The chain couples TRBV5-1 to TRBJ2-7; no definite D call. Germline CDR1 is SGHRS and CDR2 is YFSETQ. The length of the CDR3 is 12 residues. The germline V and J ends were trimmed by 0 bases and 7 bases, with 8 bases remaining between them. This chain's CDR3 is CASSLEGREQYF. The CDR3, as DNA: TGCGCCAGCAGCTTGGAAGGGCGAGAGCAGTACTTC. The complete variable domain, with remaining parts taken from reference TRBV5-1 and TRBJ2-7, reads KAGVTQTPRYLIKTRGQQVTLSCSPISGHRSVSWYQQTPGQGLQFLFEYFSETQRNKGNFPGRFSGRQFSNSRSEMNVSTLELGDSALYLCASSLEGREQYFGPGTRLTVT.

This clonotype appeared a few times. This chain uses TRBV7-9 with TRBJ2-1; 11 nucleotides align to TRBD2. The CDR3 length is 16 residues. The trim removed 6 bases at V and 5 bases at J, leaving 9 bases unmatched. CDR1 and CDR2 (germline): SEHNR, FQNEAQ (reference sequence). CDR3: CASRPSGRTVHNEQFF. In DNA, the CDR3 is TGTGCCAGCAGGCCTAGCGGGAGGACTGTCCACAATGAGCAGTTCTTC.

The chain employs TRBV20-1 and TRBJ2-2; no firm D call. The CDR3 extends over 13 amino acids. CDR1 is DFQATT and CDR2 is SNEGSKA in the germline V gene (reference sequence). V was shortened by 2 bases and J by 4 bases, with 8 bases between the two germline ends. This chain's CDR3 is CSARRPVTGELFF. CDR3 in DNA: TGCAGTGCTAGAAGGCCAGTCACCGGGGAGCTGTTTTTT.

CDR3 nucleotide sequence: TGTGCCAGCAGTTACTCGTCCGAGTACAATGAGCAGTTCTTC. Encoded protein: CASSYSSEYNEQFF. The chain couples TRBV6-2 or TRBV6-3 to TRBJ2-1, with no clear D. V was cut by 0 bases and J by 4 bases, with 7 bases left in between. This CDR3 is built from 14 residues. Germline CDR1 reads MNHEY; CDR2 reads SVGEGT.

This clonotype was found a few times. V usage is TRBV20-1 and J usage is TRBJ2-7, with D maybe TRBD2 (6 bases). The V gene's germline CDR1 is DFQATT and CDR2 SNEGSKA (reference sequence). This CDR3 spans 11 amino acids. The CDR3 is CSPGSSYEQYF. In DNA form, the CDR3 reads TGCAGCCCCGGGAGCTCCTACGAGCAGTACTTC.

The rearrangement links TRBV7-3 to TRBJ2-3; 7 bases are a match to TRBD1. The V gene end was trimmed by 5 bases and the J gene end by 2 bases; junction bases not matched to a gene: 7. The CDR3 has 15 residues. Looked up from germline, CDR1 is SGHTA and CDR2 is FQGTGA. The CDR3 protein is CASSPVGQITDTQYF. CDR3 nucleotide sequence: TGTGCCAGCAGCCCAGTGGGACAGATCACAGATACGCAGTATTTT.

In regard to this clonotype: One base away lies a much larger clone, so this may be a sequencing read error. The chain employs TRBV20-1 and TRBJ2-7, with 10 bases that match TRBD1. The CDR3 runs to 17 residues. The germline gives CDR1 DFQATT, CDR2 SNEGSKA (reference sequence). J lost 3 bases, V lost 0 bases, and 11 bases had no gene match. The CDR3 DNA is TGCAGTGCTAGAGATACGGCGCATGGACAGGGGGTCTACGAGCAGTACTTC. It specifies CSARDTAHGQGVYEQYF.

This clonotype turned up a few times. The V and J genes are TRBV27 and TRBJ1-1; TRBD1 aligns across 10 bases. Per the germline V gene, CDR1 is MNHEY and CDR2 is SMNVEV (reference sequence). Trimming at V came to 4 bases and at J to 5 bases, leaving 7 bases not matched to a gene. The CDR3 contains 15 residues. This CDR3 is CASSSLGQGRTEAFF. CDR3 sequence (DNA): TGTGCCAGCAGTTCCCTGGGACAGGGGAGAACTGAAGCTTTCTTT.

V and J are TRBV5-1 and TRBJ2-5; 9 bases line up with TRBD1. CDR1 is SGHRS, CDR2 YFSETQ, per germline. The CDR3 is 16 residues long. J lost 2 bases, V lost 4 bases, and 9 bases had no gene match. The CDR3: CASSLAPGTGQETQYF. CDR3 DNA sequence: TGCGCCAGCAGCCTTGCCCCCGGGACAGGGCAAGAGACCCAGTACTTC.

This clonotype was seen a few times. The chain has TRBV20-1 and TRBJ2-5, with D unresolved. Deletions cut 2 bases from V and 5 bases from J, with 12 bases between. There are 13 residues in the CDR3. Per germline, CDR1 DFQATT and CDR2 SNEGSKA (reference sequence). DNA of the CDR3: TGCAGTGCTAGAACCCCGGGCGCGGAGACCCAGTACTTC. It translates to CSARTPGAETQYF.

This clonotype was seen a few times. The rearrangement joins TRBV21-1 to TRBJ1-2. TRBV21-1 is deemed a pseudogene. The CDR3 covers 13 residues. CDR3 in DNA: TGTGCCAGCCCTAGGGAGCCACTAAATGGCTACACCTTC. Its protein is CASPREPLNGYTF.

This clonotype appeared a few times. The chain links TRBV27 to TRBJ2-7, with 10 bases lining up with TRBD2. V lost 3 bases to trimming and J lost 2 bases; unmatched junction nucleotides: 4. Germline loops: CDR1 MNHEY, CDR2 SMNVEV (reference sequence). The length of the CDR3 is 15 residues. CDR3 coding DNA: TGTGCCAGCAGTTTGAGCCTAGCGGGGGCCTACGAGCAGTACTTC. Residues: CASSLSLAGAYEQYF.